This T cell receptor beta chain was documented in a study of cytomegalovirus exposure and HLA in healthy donors. Study details: It was reported in a later analysis that the same platform had been used for the roughly 130 validation repertoires as for the roughly 700 first-cohort repertoires.

Study-wide results and caveats: Cytomegalovirus association was assigned to approximately 160 TCR beta chains. Reported performance of the classifier showed diagnosis of cytomegalovirus status with high specificity and sensitivity. There were a few CMV-associated chains whose specificity for CMV antigens was confirmed in vitro.

Produced via immunoSEQ multiplex PCR; TCRdb's table is partial and in-frame only. The sample shows 100,000 to 150,000 clones, 89% of them seen only once. This clone has only a few counts. Antigen specificity is unknown. V dropped 7 bases and J dropped 3; count of bases not matched to a gene: 4. Germline loops: CDR1 SQVTM, CDR2 ANQGSEA. This CDR3 spans 13 amino acids. This chain connects TRBV29-1 to TRBJ2-1; the match to TRBD1 covers 9 bases. This receptor was obtained from a young woman in good health and CMV-seronegative. Material for sequencing was PBMCs. The CDR3 is CSGGDRDYNEQFF. The CDR3 region has the DNA TGCAGCGGGGGGGACAGGGACTACAATGAGCAGTTCTTC.